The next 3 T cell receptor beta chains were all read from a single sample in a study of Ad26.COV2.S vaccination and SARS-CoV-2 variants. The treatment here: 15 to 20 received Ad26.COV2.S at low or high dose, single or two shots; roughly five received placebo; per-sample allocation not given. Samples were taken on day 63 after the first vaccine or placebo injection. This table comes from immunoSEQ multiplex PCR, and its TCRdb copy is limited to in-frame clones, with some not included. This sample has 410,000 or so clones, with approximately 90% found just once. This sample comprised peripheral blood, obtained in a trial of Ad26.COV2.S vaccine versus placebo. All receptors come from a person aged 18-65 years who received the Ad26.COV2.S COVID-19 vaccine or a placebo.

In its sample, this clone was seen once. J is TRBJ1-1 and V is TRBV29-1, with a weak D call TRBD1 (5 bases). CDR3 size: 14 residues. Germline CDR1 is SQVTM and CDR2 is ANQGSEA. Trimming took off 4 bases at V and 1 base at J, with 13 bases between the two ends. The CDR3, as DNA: TGCAGCGTTGTACCCCCGGACAAGAACACTGAAGCTTTCTTT. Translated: CSVVPPDKNTEAFF.

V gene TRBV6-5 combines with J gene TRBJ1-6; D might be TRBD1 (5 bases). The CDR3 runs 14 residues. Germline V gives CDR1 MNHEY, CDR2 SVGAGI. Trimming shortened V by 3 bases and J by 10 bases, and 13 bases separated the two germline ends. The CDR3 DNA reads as TGTGCCAGCAGTTATCTACGGGGACGGTCACCCCTCCACTTT. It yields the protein CASSYLRGRSPLHF.

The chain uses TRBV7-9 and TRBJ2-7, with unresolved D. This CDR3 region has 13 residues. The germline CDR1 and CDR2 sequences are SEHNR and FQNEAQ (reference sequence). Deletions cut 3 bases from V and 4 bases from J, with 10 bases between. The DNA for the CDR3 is TGTGCCAGCAGCTTCGGTAGCTTATACGAGCAGTACTTC. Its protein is CASSFGSLYEQYF.